Below, 3 T cell receptor beta chains from the same sample are listed, as sequenced in a study of blood T cells in healthy people across ages. Sample-barcoded 5' priming and a J-beta primer mix drove a second PCR of about 7 to 11 cycles. MiXCR was run by TCRdb on the 5' RACE reads, yielding one entry per CDR3 protein. This sample has 780,000 or so distinct CDR3 sequences; around half occur once, and the top ten carry approximately 40%. The sequenced sample was blood. The receptors stem from an elderly man in good health.

CDR3 residues: CASSLREGHEQYF. The CDR3 DNA sequence: TGCGCCAGCAGCTTAAGAGAGGGACACGAGCAGTACTTC. V is TRBV4-1 and J is TRBJ2-7; D is tentatively TRBD1 or TRBD2 (5 bases each). The V and J ends lost 5 bases and 5 bases respectively, with 13 bases between them. CDR3 length: 13 amino acids. Looked up from germline, CDR1 is MGHRA and CDR2 is YSYEKL.

V and J are TRBV7-9 and TRBJ2-7; TRBD2 agrees at 8 bases. The CDR3 has 15 residues. After removal of 6 bases from V and 0 bases from J, the junction contained 7 bases not matched to a gene. Germline V CDR1 and CDR2: SEHNR, FQNEAQ (reference sequence). The CDR3 here is CASSRAGALSYEQYF. The CDR3 coding sequence is TGTGCCAGCAGTCGAGCGGGAGCCCTCTCCTACGAGCAGTACTTC.

This clonotype came up a few times. The chain has TRBV5-1 and TRBJ2-1, with a weak D call TRBD2 (5 bases). V dropped 7 bases and J dropped 10 bases, with 15 bases sitting between them. Per germline, CDR1 SGHRS and CDR2 YFSETQ. The CDR3 sequence is 12 residues long. The CDR3 sequence is CASAVSSREQFF. The DNA of the CDR3 is TGCGCCAGCGCAGTATCTAGCAGGGAGCAGTTCTTC. The whole variable domain, remainder taken from reference TRBV5-1 and TRBJ2-1, is KAGVTQTPRYLIKTRGQQVTLSCSPISGHRSVSWYQQTPGQGLQFLFEYFSETQRNKGNFPGRFSGRQFSNSRSEMNVSTLELGDSALYLCASAVSSREQFFGPGTRLTVL.